The rows below give T cell receptor beta chains drawn from one sample of a study of cytomegalovirus exposure and HLA in healthy donors. Some clones are missing from TCRdb's copy, which holds only in-frame ones; the method was immunoSEQ multiplex PCR. The repertoire consists of a few hundred thousand clones, with 86% occurring once and the leading ten covering roughly 0.83%. Sequencing used PBMCs. Receptor source: a woman younger than 35 in good health and CMV-seronegative. The CDR3 runs from the conserved cysteine through the conserved F or W. The D gene is left open where the match is weak. Size tells how often a clone was seen (once, few, many) or the class of an expanded clone, and some rows leave it out.

abundance,v_gene,j_gene,d_gene,CDR3nt,CDR3aa
.,TRBV27,TRBJ2-7,.,TGTGCCAGCAGTCTCCGAGGAACCTCCTACGAGCAGTACTTC,CASSLRGTSYEQYF
.,TRBV27,TRBJ2-7,.,TGTGCCAGCAGTCCCTTCCTACCAACCACCTACGAGCAGTACTTC,CASSPFLPTTYEQYF
.,TRBV30,TRBJ2-7,TRBD1,TGTGCCTGGAGTGCAGGCTACACCGGGACAGGGCTTCACGAGCAGTACTTC,CAWSAGYTGTGLHEQYF
once,TRBV2,TRBJ2-1,.,TGTGCCAGCAGTGAACCGGGACTCAGAACCAATGAGCAGTTCTTC,CASSEPGLRTNEQFF
.,TRBV28,TRBJ1-1,TRBD1,TGTGCCAGCAGTTTGTGGAGGGACAGTGGATATAAGCCGAACACTGAAGCTTTCTTT,CASSLWRDSGYKPNTEAFF
.,TRBV30,TRBJ1-4,.,TGTGCCTGGCGTACTCCGGGCCGACGGGAAACTAATGAAAAACTGTTTTTT,CAWRTPGRRETNEKLFF
.,TRBV13,TRBJ2-1,TRBD2,TGTGCCAGCAGCCTCGGACTAGCGGGGGGCAATGAGCAGTTCTTC,CASSLGLAGGNEQFF
.,TRBV10-2,TRBJ2-7,.,TGCGCCAGCAGTGAGTCTGGGGCTACTTACGAGCAGTACTTC,CASSESGATYEQYF
.,TRBV6-5,TRBJ2-1,.,TGTGCCAGCAGTGAAGAGGCTAGCAGGTTCTTC,CASSEEASRFF
.,TRBV28,TRBJ2-2,TRBD1,TGTGCCAGCAGTTCGAGACAGGGCGTAAATTCCGGGGAGCTGTTTTTT,CASSSRQGVNSGELFF
.,TRBV5-4,TRBJ1-5,.,TGTGCCAGCAGCTTGGCAGGAAGCAATCAGCCCCAGCATTTT,CASSLAGSNQPQHF
once,TRBV27,TRBJ2-7,TRBD1,TGTGCCAGCAGTCCCAAGGGACAGGGGTACGAGCAGTACTTC,CASSPKGQGYEQYF
.,TRBV15,TRBJ2-3,TRBD2,TGTGCCACCAGCAGAGGGGTGGGACTAGCGGGAGGTAGCACAGATACGCAGTATTTT,CATSRGVGLAGGSTDTQYF
.,TRBV7-9,TRBJ2-1,.,TGTGCCAGCAGCCCCGGGTCTAATGAGCAGTTCTTC,CASSPGSNEQFF
.,TRBV6-5,TRBJ2-7,.,TGTGCCAGCAGTTACTCGGGCAGCTTAGTCGAGCAGTACTTC,CASSYSGSLVEQYF